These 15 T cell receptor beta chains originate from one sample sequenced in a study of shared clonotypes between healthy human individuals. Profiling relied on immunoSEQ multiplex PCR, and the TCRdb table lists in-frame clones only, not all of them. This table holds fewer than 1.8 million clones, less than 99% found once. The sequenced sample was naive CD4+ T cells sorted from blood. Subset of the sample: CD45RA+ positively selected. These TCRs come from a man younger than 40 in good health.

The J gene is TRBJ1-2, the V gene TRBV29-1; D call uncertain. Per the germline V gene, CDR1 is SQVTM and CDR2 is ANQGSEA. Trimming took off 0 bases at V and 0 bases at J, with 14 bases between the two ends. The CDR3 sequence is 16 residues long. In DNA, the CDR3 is TGCAGCGTTGAAGAAAAACCAGAGGTATCTAACTATGGCTACACCTTC. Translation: CSVEEKPEVSNYGYTF.

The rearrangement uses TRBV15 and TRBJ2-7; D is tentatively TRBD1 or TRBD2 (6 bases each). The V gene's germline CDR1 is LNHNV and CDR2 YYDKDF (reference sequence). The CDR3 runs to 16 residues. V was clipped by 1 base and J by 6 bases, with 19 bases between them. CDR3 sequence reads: CATSRGEERGDLEQYF. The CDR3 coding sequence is TGTGCCACCAGCAGAGGGGAGGAGAGGGGGGACCTCGAGCAGTACTTC.

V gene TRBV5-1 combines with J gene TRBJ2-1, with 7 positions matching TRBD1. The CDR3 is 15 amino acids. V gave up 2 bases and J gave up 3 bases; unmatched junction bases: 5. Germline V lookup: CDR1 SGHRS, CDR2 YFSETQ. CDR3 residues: CASSFRTGDYNEQFF. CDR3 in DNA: TGCGCCAGCAGCTTCCGTACAGGGGACTACAATGAGCAGTTCTTC.

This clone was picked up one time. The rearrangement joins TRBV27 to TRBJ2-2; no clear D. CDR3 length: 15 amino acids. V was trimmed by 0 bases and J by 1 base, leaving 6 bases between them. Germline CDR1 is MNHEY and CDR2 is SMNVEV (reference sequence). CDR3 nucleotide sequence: TGTGCCAGCAGTTTATCTCCTTTGAACACCGGGGAGCTGTTTTTT. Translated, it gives CASSLSPLNTGELFF.

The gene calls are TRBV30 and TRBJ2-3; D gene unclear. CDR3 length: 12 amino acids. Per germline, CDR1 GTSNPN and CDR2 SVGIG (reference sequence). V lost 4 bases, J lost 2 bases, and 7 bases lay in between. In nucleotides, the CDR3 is TGTGCCTGGAATTCTTACACAGATACGCAGTATTTT. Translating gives CAWNSYTDTQYF.

The CDR3: CASSGGRAGGPSSTDTQYF. DNA for the CDR3: TGCGCCAGCAGCGGCGGGCGCGCGGGAGGCCCCTCGAGCACAGATACGCAGTATTTT. This chain uses TRBV5-1 with TRBJ2-3, with TRBD2 matching 8 bases. This CDR3 is 19 amino acids long. Germline values: CDR1 SGHRS, CDR2 YFSETQ. Trimming at V came to 4 bases and at J to 0 bases, leaving 16 bases not matched to a gene.

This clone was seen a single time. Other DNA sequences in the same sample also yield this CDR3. CDR3 DNA: TGTGCCAGCAGCGTTGGGACAGGGAATCAGCCCCAGCATTTT. Translated: CASSVGTGNQPQHF. The chain links TRBV9 to TRBJ1-5; TRBD1 matches at 9 bases. Germline V CDR1 and CDR2: SGDLS, YYNGEE. The length of the CDR3 is 14 residues. The ends lost 2 bases at V and 4 bases at J; junction bases unmatched: 1.

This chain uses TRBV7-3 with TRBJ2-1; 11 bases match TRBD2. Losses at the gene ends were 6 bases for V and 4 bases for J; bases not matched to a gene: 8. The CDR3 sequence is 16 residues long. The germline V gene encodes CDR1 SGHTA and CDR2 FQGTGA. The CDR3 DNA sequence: TGTGCCAGCAGTCAAACCGGGACTAGCGGTTACAATGAGCAGTTCTTC. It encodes CASSQTGTSGYNEQFF.

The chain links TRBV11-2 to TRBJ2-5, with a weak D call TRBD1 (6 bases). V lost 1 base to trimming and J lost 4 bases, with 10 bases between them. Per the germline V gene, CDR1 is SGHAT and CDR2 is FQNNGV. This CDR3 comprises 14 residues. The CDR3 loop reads CASSLGMGAETQYF. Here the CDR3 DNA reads TGTGCCAGCAGCTTAGGTATGGGGGCAGAGACCCAGTACTTC.

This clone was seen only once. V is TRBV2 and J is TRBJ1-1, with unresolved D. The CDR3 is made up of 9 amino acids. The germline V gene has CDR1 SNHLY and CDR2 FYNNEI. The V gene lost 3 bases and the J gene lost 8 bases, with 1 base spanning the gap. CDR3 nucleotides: TGTGCCAGCAGTGACGAAGCTTTCTTT. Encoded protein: CASSDEAFF.

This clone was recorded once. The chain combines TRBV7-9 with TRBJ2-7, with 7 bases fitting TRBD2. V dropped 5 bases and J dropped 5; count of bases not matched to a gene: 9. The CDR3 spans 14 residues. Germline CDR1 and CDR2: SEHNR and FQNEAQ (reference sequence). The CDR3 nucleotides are TGTGCCAGCAGCGAGCTGGGACTACCGAACGAGCAGTACTTC. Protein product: CASSELGLPNEQYF. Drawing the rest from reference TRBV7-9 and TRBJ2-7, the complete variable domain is DTGVSQNPRHKITKRGQNVTFRCDPISEHNRLYWYRQTLGQGPEFLTYFQNEAQLEKSRLLSDRFSAERPKGSFSTLEIQRTEQGDSAMYLCASSELGLPNEQYFGPGTRLTVT.

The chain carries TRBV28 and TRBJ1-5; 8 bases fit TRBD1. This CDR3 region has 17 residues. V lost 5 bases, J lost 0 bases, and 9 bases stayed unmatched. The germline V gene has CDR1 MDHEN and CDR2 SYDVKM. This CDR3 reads CASSPNLGQGSNQPQHF. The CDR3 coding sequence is TGTGCCAGCAGTCCAAACCTCGGACAGGGTAGCAATCAGCCCCAGCATTTT. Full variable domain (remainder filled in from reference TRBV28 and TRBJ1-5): DVKVTQSSRYLVKRTGEKVFLECVQDMDHENMFWYRQDPGLGLRLIYFSYDVKMKEKGDIPEGYSVSREKKERFSLILESASTNQTSMYLCASSPNLGQGSNQPQHFGDGTRLSIL.

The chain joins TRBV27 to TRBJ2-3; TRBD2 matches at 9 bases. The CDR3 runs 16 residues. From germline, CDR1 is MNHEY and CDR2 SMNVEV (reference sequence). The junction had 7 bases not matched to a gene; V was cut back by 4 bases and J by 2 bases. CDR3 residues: CASSSLAGWVTDTQYF. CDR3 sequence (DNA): TGTGCCAGCAGTTCCCTAGCGGGGTGGGTCACAGATACGCAGTATTTT.

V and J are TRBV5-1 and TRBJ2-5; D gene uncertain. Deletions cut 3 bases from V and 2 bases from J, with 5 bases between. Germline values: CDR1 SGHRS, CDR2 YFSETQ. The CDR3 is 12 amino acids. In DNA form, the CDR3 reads TGCGCCAGCAGCTGGGTACAAGAGACCCAGTACTTC. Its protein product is CASSWVQETQYF.

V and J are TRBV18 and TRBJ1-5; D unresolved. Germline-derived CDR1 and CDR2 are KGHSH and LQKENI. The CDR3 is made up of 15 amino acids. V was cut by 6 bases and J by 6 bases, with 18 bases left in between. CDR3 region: CASSSPSLGGQPQHF. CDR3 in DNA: TGTGCCAGCTCGTCACCCTCCCTGGGCGGTCAGCCCCAGCATTTT.